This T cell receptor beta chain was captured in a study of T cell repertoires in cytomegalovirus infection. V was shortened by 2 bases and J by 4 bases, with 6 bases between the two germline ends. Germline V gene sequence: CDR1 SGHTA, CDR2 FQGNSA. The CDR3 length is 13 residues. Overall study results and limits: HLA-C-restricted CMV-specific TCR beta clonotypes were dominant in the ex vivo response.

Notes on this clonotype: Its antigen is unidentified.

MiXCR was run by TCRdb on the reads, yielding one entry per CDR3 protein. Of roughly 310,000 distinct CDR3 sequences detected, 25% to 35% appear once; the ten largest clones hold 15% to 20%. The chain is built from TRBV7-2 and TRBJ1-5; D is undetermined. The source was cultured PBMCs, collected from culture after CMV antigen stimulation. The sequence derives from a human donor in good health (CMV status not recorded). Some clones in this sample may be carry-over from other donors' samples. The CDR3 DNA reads TGTGCCAGCAGCTTAATGGAGAATCAGCCCCAGCATTTT. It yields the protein CASSLMENQPQHF.